The 7 T cell receptor beta chains below were found in one sample sequenced in a study of T cells in Graves' hyperthyroidism and ophthalmopathy. RNA transcripts provided the source from which TCR beta CDR3 regions were amplified. RT-PCR in the first round (using the HTBI primer set) targeted the TCR CDR3. TCRdb called the multiplex PCR reads again in MiXCR, with one record for every CDR3 protein. Of under 400,000 distinct CDR3 sequences in the sample, 16% were seen once. The material sequenced was blood. These receptor sequences come from a young man with Graves' hyperthyroidism.

This chain uses TRBV29-1 with TRBJ2-6; possible D gene TRBD2, 5 bases. Germline V gene data show CDR1 as SQVTM and CDR2 as ANQGSEA. V was cut by 3 bases and J by 0 bases, with 15 bases left in between. The CDR3 has 17 amino acids. CDR3 loop: CSVDEGPRASGANVLTF. The DNA of the CDR3 is TGCAGCGTTGATGAGGGTCCCCGGGCCTCTGGGGCCAACGTCCTGACTTTC.

In its sample, this clonotype was seen a few times. The chain combines TRBV30 with TRBJ1-1; 7 positions agree with TRBD1. The CDR3 consists of 14 residues. J gave up 3 bases and V 2 bases, and 6 bases lay outside the gene matches. Germline V lookup: CDR1 GTSNPN, CDR2 SVGIG (reference sequence). The CDR3 sequence: CAWSYLGGYTEAFF. CDR3 DNA sequence: TGTGCCTGGAGTTACTTAGGGGGCTACACTGAAGCTTTCTTT.

The table lists this clonotype with many counts. The chain combines TRBV11-2 with TRBJ2-7; 11 bases line up with TRBD1. J lost 5 bases, V lost 4 bases, and 7 bases had no gene match. From germline, CDR1 is SGHAT and CDR2 FQNNGV. The CDR3 totals 15 residues. The CDR3 is CASSSRDRGRHEQYF. The CDR3 DNA follows: TGTGCCAGCAGCTCCCGGGACAGGGGGAGGCACGAGCAGTACTTC.

As concerns this clonotype: This may be a read error: a much more frequent sequence differs by one nucleotide. This rearrangement joins TRBV6-1 to TRBJ2-3; tentatively, D is TRBD1 (6 bases). Germline CDR1 MNHNS, CDR2 SASEGT. The CDR3 is 13 amino acids. The CDR3 coding sequence is TGTGTCAGCAGTGAGATACAGGGAGATACGCAGTATTTT. This sequence encodes CVSSEIQGDTQYF.

This clonotype was recorded many times. The chain recombines TRBV28 with TRBJ1-6; tentative D call: TRBD1 (5 bases). The CDR3 has 18 residues. Germline assignment: CDR1 MDHEN and CDR2 SYDVKM. V was trimmed by 2 bases and J by 3 bases, leaving 17 bases between them. In DNA form, the CDR3 reads TGTGCCAGCAGTTTAAGGGGACGCCTTGGAGTCTATAATTCACCCCTCCACTTT. Translating gives CASSLRGRLGVYNSPLHF.

This clonotype was seen more than once but under ten times. The chain couples TRBV7-3 to TRBJ2-7; TRBD2 aligns across 8 bases. Germline V gene lookup returns CDR1 SGHTA and CDR2 FQGTGA. The CDR3 has 14 amino acids. J was trimmed by 8 bases and V by 5 bases; bases with no gene match: 11. This chain's CDR3 is CASSPGGEGHKQYF. The CDR3 region has the DNA TGTGCCAGCAGCCCGGGGGGGGAGGGCCACAAGCAGTACTTC.

The chain links TRBV5-4 to TRBJ2-1; tentatively, D is TRBD1 or TRBD2 (5 bases each). Trimming removed 6 bases at V and 6 bases at J, with 19 bases between. Germline CDR1 reads SGHNT; CDR2 reads YYREEE (reference sequence). The CDR3 contains 15 residues. The CDR3 reads CASTYTGAGINEQFF. The DNA for the CDR3 is TGTGCCAGCACCTACACCGGGGCAGGGATCAATGAGCAGTTCTTC. Using reference TRBV5-4 and TRBJ2-1 for the parts outside the CDR3, the full variable domain is ETGVTQSPTHLIKTRGQQVTLRCSSQSGHNTVSWYQQALGQGPQFIFQYYREEENGRGNFPPRFSGLQFPNYSSELNVNALELDDSALYLCASTYTGAGINEQFFGPGTRLTVL.